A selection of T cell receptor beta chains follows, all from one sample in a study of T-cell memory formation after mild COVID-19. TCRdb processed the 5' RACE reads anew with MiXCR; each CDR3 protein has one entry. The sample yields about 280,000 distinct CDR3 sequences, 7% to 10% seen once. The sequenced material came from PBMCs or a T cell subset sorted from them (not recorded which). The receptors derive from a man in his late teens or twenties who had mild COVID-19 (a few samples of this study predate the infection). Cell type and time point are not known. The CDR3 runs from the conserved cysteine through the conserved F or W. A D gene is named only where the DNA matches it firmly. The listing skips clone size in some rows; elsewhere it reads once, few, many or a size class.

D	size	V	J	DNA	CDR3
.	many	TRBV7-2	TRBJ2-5	TGTGCCAGCAGCTTTAGCTCTAGCGAGACCCAGTACTTC	CASSFSSSETQYF
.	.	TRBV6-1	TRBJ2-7	TGTGCCAGCACCCCGAATGCAGGGGCCTCCTACGAGCAGTACTTC	CASTPNAGASYEQYF
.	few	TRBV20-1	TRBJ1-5	TGCAGTGCTAGAGTTGGGGGGGCTGATAGCAATCAGCCCCAGCATTTT	CSARVGGADSNQPQHF
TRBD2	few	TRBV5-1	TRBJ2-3	TGCGCCAGCAGCTTGGAACTAGCGGGGGTACTGGATACGCAGTATTTT	CASSLELAGVLDTQYF
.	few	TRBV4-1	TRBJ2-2	TGCGCCAGCAGCCAAAAGACCGGGTGGAACACCGGGGAGCTGTTTTTT	CASSQKTGWNTGELFF
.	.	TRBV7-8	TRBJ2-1	TGTGCCAGCAGCACCTCGGTGGGGAACCCGAACAATGAGCAGTTCTTC	CASSTSVGNPNNEQFF
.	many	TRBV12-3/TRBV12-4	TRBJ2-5	TGTGCCAGCAGCCCAATGACAGGTTTGAAAGAGACCCAGTACTTC	CASSPMTGLKETQYF
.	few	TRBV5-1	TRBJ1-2	TGCGCCAGCAGCTTGGGTCAGGGGCCCTATAACTATGGCTACACCTTC	CASSLGQGPYNYGYTF
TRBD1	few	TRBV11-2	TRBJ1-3	TGTGCCAGCAGCTTGGGACAGGGTGGTTTTTTATCTGGAAACACCATATATTTT	CASSLGQGGFLSGNTIYF
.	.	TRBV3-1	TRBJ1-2	TGTGCCAGCAGCCAAGGGACAGCCACTAACTATGGCTACACCTTC	CASSQGTATNYGYTF
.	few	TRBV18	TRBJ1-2	TGTGCCAGCCACCCTGGGAGCTATGGCTACACCTTC	CASHPGSYGYTF
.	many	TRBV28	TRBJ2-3	TGTGCCAGCAGCAGGGATGGCACAGATACGCAGTATTTT	CASSRDGTDTQYF
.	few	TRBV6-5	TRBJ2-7	TGTGCCAGCTCCATCGGGACATCTACCTACGAGCAGTACTTC	CASSIGTSTYEQYF
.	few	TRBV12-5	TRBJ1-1	TGTGCTAGTGGTTTCGGGGCTCTGGGGAACACTGAAGCTTTCTTT	CASGFGALGNTEAFF
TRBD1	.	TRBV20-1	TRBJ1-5	TGCAGTGCTAGAGGACAGGGTCAGCCCCAGCATTTT	CSARGQGQPQHF
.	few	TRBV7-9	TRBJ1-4	TGTGCCAGCAGCTCGCAGGGTATAGCAACTAATGAAAAACTGTTTTTT	CASSSQGIATNEKLFF
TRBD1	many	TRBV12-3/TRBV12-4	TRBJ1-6	TGTGCCAGCAGTAGGGACAGAAATTCACCCCTCCACTTT	CASSRDRNSPLHF
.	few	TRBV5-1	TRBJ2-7	TGCGCCAGCAGCTTTTCCTCAGCCTACGAGCAGTACTTC	CASSFSSAYEQYF
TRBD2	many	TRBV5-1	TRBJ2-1	TGCGCCAGCAGCTCCTCGGCTAGCGGGGGGTACAATGAGCAGTTCTTC	CASSSSASGGYNEQFF
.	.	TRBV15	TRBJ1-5	TGTGCCACCAGCAGAGATTATGGTGGGGCTCAGCCCCAGCATTTT	CATSRDYGGAQPQHF
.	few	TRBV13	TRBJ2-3	TGTGCCAGCAGCTTACATCAGGGGAGCCCAGATACGCAGTATTTT	CASSLHQGSPDTQYF
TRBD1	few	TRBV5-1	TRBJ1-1	TGCGCCAGCAGCTTTGACAGGGGGAGTAAAACTGAAGCTTTCTTT	CASSFDRGSKTEAFF
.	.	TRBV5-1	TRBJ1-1	TGCGCCAGCAGCTTGGCCCCTATGGTGGGAGCTGAAGCTTTCTTT	CASSLAPMVGAEAFF
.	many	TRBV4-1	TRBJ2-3	TGCGCCAGCAGCCAAGAGGCGGGGCGCACAGATACGCAGTATTTT	CASSQEAGRTDTQYF
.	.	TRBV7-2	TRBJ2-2	TGTGCCAGCAGCTTAAGGGCCAGTAGAGGGCCCGGGGAGCTGTTTTTT	CASSLRASRGPGELFF
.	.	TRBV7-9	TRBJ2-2	TGTGCCAGCAGCTTAAGGGTTGACACCGGGGAGCTGTTTTTT	CASSLRVDTGELFF
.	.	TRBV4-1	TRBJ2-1	TGCGCCAGCAGCCAAGTTGTAGCGCGTTACAATGAGCAGTTCTTC	CASSQVVARYNEQFF
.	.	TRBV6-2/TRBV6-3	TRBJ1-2	TGTGCCAGCAACGGACACTATGGCTACACCTTC	CASNGHYGYTF
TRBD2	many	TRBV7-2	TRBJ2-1	TGTGCCAGCAGCTCCCACCCTAGCGGTGAGCAGTTCTTC	CASSSHPSGEQFF
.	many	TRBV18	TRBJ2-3	TGTGCCAGCTCACCACCGGTCCGCACAGATACGCAGTATTTT	CASSPPVRTDTQYF
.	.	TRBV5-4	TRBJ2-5	TGTGCCAGCAGCTTGAATCGGGGGGCCGGGGGGGAGACCCAGTACTTC	CASSLNRGAGGETQYF
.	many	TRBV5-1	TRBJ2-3	TGCGCCAGCAGCTTGGAACGGGGGGCCTTCACAGATACGCAGTATTTT	CASSLERGAFTDTQYF
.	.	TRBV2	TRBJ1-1	TGTGCCAGCACCCTGAACACTGAAGCTTTCTTT	CASTLNTEAFF
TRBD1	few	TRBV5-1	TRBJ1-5	TGCGCCAGCAGCTTGACGAGTACAGGGGGTCATTATAGCAATCAGCCCCAGCATTTT	CASSLTSTGGHYSNQPQHF
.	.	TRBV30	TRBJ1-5	TGTGCCTGGAGTCGAAGGTGGGAATCGCAGCCCCAGCATTTT	CAWSRRWESQPQHF
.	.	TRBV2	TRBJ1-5	TGTGCCAGCAGGGAGAGCAATCAGCCCCAGCATTTT	CASRESNQPQHF
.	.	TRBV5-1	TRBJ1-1	TGCGCCAGCAGCTCGCCACAGGAGAACACTGAAGCTTTCTTT	CASSSPQENTEAFF
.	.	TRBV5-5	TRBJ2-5	TGTGCCAGCAGTGAACGAGAACACCGTCAAGAGACCCAGTACTTC	CASSEREHRQETQYF
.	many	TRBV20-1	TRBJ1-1	TGCAGTGCTAGACTCCCCTTGACAGATCTCAACACTGAAGCTTTCTTT	CSARLPLTDLNTEAFF
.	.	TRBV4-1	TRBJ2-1	TGCGCCAGCAGCCAAGATCAGGTCGCCCACAATGAGCAGTTCTTC	CASSQDQVAHNEQFF
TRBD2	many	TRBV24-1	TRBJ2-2	TGTGCCACCAGTCTGGGGACTACGAACACCGGGGAGCTGTTTTTT	CATSLGTTNTGELFF
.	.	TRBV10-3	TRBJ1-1	TGTGCCATCAGTGGGTCAGGGGCCCAGCGTGCTTTCTTT	CAISGSGAQRAFF
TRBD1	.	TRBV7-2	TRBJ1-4	TGTGCCAGCACCCTAGGGTTGGGACAGGGGCGTTCAGTTAATGAAAAACTGTTTTTT	CASTLGLGQGRSVNEKLFF
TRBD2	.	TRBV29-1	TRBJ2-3	TGCAGCGTGGGTAGACTAGCGGCGGATACGCAGTATTTT	CSVGRLAADTQYF
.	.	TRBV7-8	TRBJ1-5	TGTGCCAGCAGCCCCAACGGGAAGGGGGGTCCCCAGCATTTT	CASSPNGKGGPQHF
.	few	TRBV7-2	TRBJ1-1	TGTGCCAGCAGCTCAACATGGAACACTGAAGCTTTCTTT	CASSSTWNTEAFF
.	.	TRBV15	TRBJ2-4	TGTGCCACCAGCAGAGATGGAGGGGGGGCGATTCAGTACTTC	CATSRDGGGAIQYF
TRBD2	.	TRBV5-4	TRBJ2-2	TGTGCCAGCAGCTTGGCCCTAGCGGGGCCTAACACCGGGGAGCTGTTTTTT	CASSLALAGPNTGELFF